This T cell receptor beta chain is from a study of T cell repertoires in cytomegalovirus infection. Whole-study context: Selected CMV epitopes included recently identified HLA-C-restricted ones as well as well-studied HLA-B-restricted ones.

Concerning this clonotype itself: As yet, its antigen is unknown.

The CDR3 has 14 residues. CDR1 is MNHNS and CDR2 is SASEGT in the germline V gene. V was pared by 1 base and J by 1 base, with 7 bases between. Overall study findings and caveats: Ex vivo, HLA-C-restricted CMV-specific TCR beta clonotypes prevailed over the rest of the response. Based on cumulative public TCR beta family frequency, carriers of CMV plus the relevant HLA were identified.

TCRdb itself ran the reads through MiXCR, one entry per CDR3 protein. The table lists under 500,000 distinct CDR3 sequences, under 45% of them singletons, with 43% in the top ten. The sequenced sample was cultured PBMCs, obtained from culture after CMV antigen stimulation. This chain joins TRBV6-1 and TRBJ1-1; D remains ambiguous. The receptor comes from a human donor in good health (CMV status not recorded). Some clones in this sample may be carry-over from other donors' samples. This CDR3 reads CASSEDDANTEAFF. The CDR3 DNA sequence: TGTGCCAGCAGTGAAGACGACGCGAACACTGAAGCTTTCTTT.